A selection of T cell receptor beta chains follows, all from one sample in a study of cytomegalovirus exposure and HLA in healthy donors. Produced via immunoSEQ multiplex PCR; TCRdb's table is partial and in-frame only. The data hold roughly 200,000 clones, with roughly 85% observed a single time. The specimen sequenced was PBMCs. These receptor sequences come from a woman in her twenties or thirties in good health and CMV-seropositive. CDR3s include the opening cysteine and the closing phenylalanine or tryptophan. A D gene is named only where the DNA matches it firmly. Size tells how often a clone was seen (once, few, many) or the class of an expanded clone, and some rows leave it out.

d_call clone_size j_call v_call cdr3_aa cdr3_nt
- - TRBJ2-7 TRBV11-2 CASSLTPGNEQYF TGTGCCAGCAGCTTAACCCCGGGGAATGAGCAGTACTTC
- once TRBJ1-3 TRBV10-3 CAISAGVGNTIYF TGTGCCATCAGTGCCGGGGTAGGAAACACCATATATTTT
TRBD1 - TRBJ1-2 TRBV30 CAWERDTGDGVYTF TGTGCCTGGGAAAGAGACACAGGGGATGGGGTGTACACCTTC
- - TRBJ2-1 TRBV20-1 CSAPRNNEQFF TGCAGTGCCCCGAGGAACAATGAGCAGTTCTTC
- - TRBJ1-1 TRBV10-3 CAISVGPNTEAFF TGTGCCATCAGTGTGGGCCCGAACACTGAAGCTTTCTTT
- few TRBJ1-2 TRBV21-1 CASSKAGGSQDYGYTF TGTGCCAGCAGCAAAGCGGGGGGGAGCCAAGACTATGGCTACACCTTC
TRBD1 once TRBJ1-5 TRBV11-2 CASSLEPGTGGNQPQHF TGTGCCAGCAGCTTAGAACCCGGGACAGGGGGCAATCAGCCCCAGCATTTT
- - TRBJ2-5 TRBV6-6 CASGRDRETQYF TGTGCCAGCGGCCGGGATCGGGAGACCCAGTACTTC
TRBD1 - TRBJ1-2 TRBV19 CASWTGKNYGYTF TGTGCCAGTTGGACAGGGAAAAACTATGGCTACACCTTC
TRBD2 - TRBJ2-7 TRBV10-1 CATYRGEKATYEQYF TGCGCCACATATCGGGGGGAAAAAGCGACCTACGAGCAGTACTTC
- - TRBJ1-2 TRBV7-9 CASSSESSGYGYTF TGTGCCAGCAGTTCCGAGAGCTCGGGCTATGGCTACACCTTC
TRBD1 - TRBJ1-6 TRBV5-1 CASSLEQGQNSPLHF TGCGCCAGCAGCTTGGAGCAGGGACAGAATTCACCCCTCCACTTT
- - TRBJ1-5 TRBV6-5 CASSYSKQTNQPQHF TGTGCCAGCAGTTACTCGAAGCAAACGAATCAGCCCCAGCATTTT
TRBD1 - TRBJ1-1 TRBV10-3 CAIRTGENTEAFF TGTGCCATCAGGACAGGGGAAAACACTGAAGCTTTCTTT
- - TRBJ2-5 TRBV6-1 CASSRDFQETQYF TGTGCCAGCAGCCGGGACTTTCAAGAGACCCAGTACTTC
TRBD2 - TRBJ2-3 TRBV5-6 CASSLAIAGLTDTQYF TGTGCCAGCAGCTTGGCGATAGCGGGACTTACAGATACGCAGTATTTT
TRBD2 - TRBJ2-7 TRBV7-8 CASSMTSRSTQQYF TGTGCCAGCAGCATGACTAGCAGATCTACGCAGCAGTACTTC
- - TRBJ2-1 TRBV6-5 CASSYSRVGRAEQFF TGTGCCAGCAGTTACTCGAGGGTCGGGCGGGCCGAGCAGTTCTTC
- - TRBJ2-3 TRBV4-3 CASSRTGSLKPKGDTQYF TGCGCCAGCAGCCGCACCGGGTCCTTAAAGCCTAAGGGGGATACGCAGTATTTT
- - TRBJ2-7 TRBV30 CAWTAGQSYEQYF TGTGCCTGGACGGCTGGGCAGAGCTACGAGCAGTACTTC
- - TRBJ2-7 TRBV14 CASSQTERTSYEQYF TGTGCCAGCAGCCAAACGGAGCGTACAAGCTACGAGCAGTACTTC
- - TRBJ2-3 TRBV6-5 CASSYEVSTDTQYF TGTGCCAGCAGTTACGAGGTCAGCACAGATACGCAGTATTTT
- - TRBJ1-4 TRBV4-2 CASSQALGGDRSTNEKLFF TGTGCCAGCAGCCAAGCGTTGGGGGGGGACCGGTCAACTAATGAAAAACTGTTTTTT
TRBD1 - TRBJ2-5 TRBV5-4 CASGKQGPKETQYF TGTGCCAGCGGAAAACAGGGGCCCAAAGAGACCCAGTACTTC
TRBD2 - TRBJ2-1 TRBV7-9 CASSAGGNEQFF TGTGCCAGCAGCGCGGGGGGGAATGAGCAGTTCTTC
TRBD2 - TRBJ2-1 TRBV10-3 CAISRSLAGGGNEQFF TGTGCCATCAGTCGCTCCCTAGCGGGAGGTGGCAATGAGCAGTTCTTC